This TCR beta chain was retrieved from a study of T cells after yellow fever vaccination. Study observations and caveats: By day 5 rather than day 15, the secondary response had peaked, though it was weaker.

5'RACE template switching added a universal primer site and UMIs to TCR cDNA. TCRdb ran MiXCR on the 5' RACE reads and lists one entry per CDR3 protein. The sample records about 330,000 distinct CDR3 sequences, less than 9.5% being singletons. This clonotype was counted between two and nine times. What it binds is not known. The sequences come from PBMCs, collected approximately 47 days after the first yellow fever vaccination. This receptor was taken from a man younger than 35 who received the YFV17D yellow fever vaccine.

In nucleotides, the CDR3 is TGTGCCAGCAGTGAATGGACGGCTGGATCACCCCTCCACTTT. Residues: CASSEWTAGSPLHF. The V call is TRBV25-1, the J call TRBJ1-6; D unresolved. The CDR3 is 14 amino acids. Trimming shortened V by 1 base and J by 10 bases, and 11 bases separated the two germline ends. CDR1 and CDR2 (germline): MGHDK, SYGVNS.